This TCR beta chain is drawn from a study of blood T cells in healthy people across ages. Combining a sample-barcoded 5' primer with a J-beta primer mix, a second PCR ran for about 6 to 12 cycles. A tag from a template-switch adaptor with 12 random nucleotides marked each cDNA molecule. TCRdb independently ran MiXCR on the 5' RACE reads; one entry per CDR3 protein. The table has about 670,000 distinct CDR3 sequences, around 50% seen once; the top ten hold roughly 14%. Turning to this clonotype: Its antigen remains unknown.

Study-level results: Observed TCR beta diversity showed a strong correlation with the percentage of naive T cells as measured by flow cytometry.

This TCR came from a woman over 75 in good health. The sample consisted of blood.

DNA of the CDR3: TGTGCCAGCAGTCCCGGACAGGTTTTGAACACTGAAGCTTTCTTT. Its protein is CASSPGQVLNTEAFF. The chain links TRBV28 to TRBJ1-1; TRBD1 agrees at 7 bases. The J segment lost 0 bases and the V segment lost 5 bases, leaving 6 bases of the junction unmatched. CDR1 is MDHEN, CDR2 SYDVKM, per germline. The CDR3 covers 15 residues.